This TCR beta chain was sequenced in a study of blood T cell repertoires in COVID-19. For the study at large: Specimens from acute and convalescent COVID-19 originated in the United States, Italy and Spain. In each case, the material was cDNA or gDNA derived from T cells, B-cell-depleted T cells, or PBMCs.

Trimming removed 2 bases at V and 8 bases at J, with 6 bases between. The CDR3 has 12 amino acids. Germline values: CDR1 LNHDA, CDR2 SQIVND (reference sequence). The authors' processing: The authors estimated nucleated cell counts from reference gene primer amplification. Using immunoSEQ multiplex PCR, the repertoire was profiled, and TCRdb retains in-frame clones only, with some absent. The D gene and trimming were derived from the DNA, and the V and J assignments and clone size from that table. The table shows 250,000 to 300,000 clones, with about nine tenths occurring only once. The sample comprised peripheral blood. The sequence came from an older woman with acute or convalescent COVID-19. V is TRBV19 and J is TRBJ1-4; D remains ambiguous. This CDR3 reads CASSILVEKLFF. CDR3 coding DNA: TGTGCCAGTAGTATATTAGTAGAAAAACTGTTTTTT. The full variable domain, rest sourced from reference TRBV19 and TRBJ1-4, is DGGITQSPKYLFRKEGQNVTLSCEQNLNHDAMYWYRQDPGQGLRLIYYSQIVNDFQKGDIAEGYSVSREKKESFPLTVTSAQKNPTAFYLCASSILVEKLFFGSGTQLSVL.